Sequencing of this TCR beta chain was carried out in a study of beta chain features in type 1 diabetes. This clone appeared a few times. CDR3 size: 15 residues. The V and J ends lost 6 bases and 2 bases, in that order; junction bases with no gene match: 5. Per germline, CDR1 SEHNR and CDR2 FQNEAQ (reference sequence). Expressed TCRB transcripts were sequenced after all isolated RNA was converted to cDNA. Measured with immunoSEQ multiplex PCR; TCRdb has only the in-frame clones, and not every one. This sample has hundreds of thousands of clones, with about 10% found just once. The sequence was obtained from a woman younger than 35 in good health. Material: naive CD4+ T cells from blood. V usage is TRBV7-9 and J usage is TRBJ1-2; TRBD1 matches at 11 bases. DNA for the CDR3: TGTGCCAGCAGTCGGACAGGGGGCCCCAACTATGGCTACACCTTC. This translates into CASSRTGGPNYGYTF.